This T cell receptor beta chain comes out of a study of cytomegalovirus exposure and HLA in healthy donors. Trimming cost V 5 bases and J 0 bases, with 14 bases left between them. CDR1 and CDR2 (germline): SEHNR, FQNEAQ (reference sequence). CDR3 length: 16 amino acids. Researchers ran the PCR with 60 Vbeta and 13 Jbeta primers. Data came from immunoSEQ multiplex PCR; TCRdb stores just in-frame clones and leaves some out. The sample lists a few hundred thousand clones, around 66% occurring once. The study, taken as a whole, reports: TCR beta V segments were, for the most part, productive about 87% or about 30% of the time in an earlier analysis. As was reported, the classifier diagnosed cytomegalovirus status with high specificity and sensitivity. When a later analysis compared HLA-associated TCR beta chains with equally common others, the HLA-associated chains turned out to be more clonally expanded and to have lower generation probabilities.

Though nominally healthy at sampling, donors likely had unrecorded immune exposures. On this clone itself: Its antigen is as yet unknown.

The clonotype originates from a female donor in good health and CMV-seronegative. Sequenced sample: PBMCs. The chain carries TRBV7-9 and TRBJ1-5; tentatively, D is TRBD1 (6 bases). CDR3 nucleotides: TGTGCCAGCAGCCCACGGACAGAGTATAGCAATCAGCCCCAGCATTTT. Translating gives CASSPRTEYSNQPQHF. The full variable domain, its missing parts supplied by reference TRBV7-9 and TRBJ1-5, is DTGVSQNPRHKITKRGQNVTFRCDPISEHNRLYWYRQTLGQGPEFLTYFQNEAQLEKSRLLSDRFSAERPKGSFSTLEIQRTEQGDSAMYLCASSPRTEYSNQPQHFGDGTRLSIL.